The rows below give T cell receptor beta chains drawn from one sample of a study of shared clonotypes between healthy human individuals. Sequencing used immunoSEQ multiplex PCR; TCRdb keeps in-frame clones, though not all of them. The sample lists approximately 1.9 million clones, around 93% occurring once. Source material: naive CD8+ T cells from PBMCs. The receptors here all came from a man between 18 and 35 years old in good health. Some clones in this sample may be carry-over from other donors' samples. Both conserved end residues are part of each CDR3. D genes are given only for firm matches. Not every row has a clone size; where given, it reads once, few, many or a size class.

clone_size: .
d_call: .
j_call: TRBJ2-3
v_call: TRBV19
cdr3_length: 12
cdr3_nt: TGTGCCAGTAGTATAGAGGCAGATACGCAGTATTTT
cdr3_aa: CASSIEADTQYF

clone_size: .
d_call: TRBD2
j_call: TRBJ2-3
v_call: TRBV13
cdr3_length: 15
cdr3_nt: TGTGCCAGCAGCCTCGGGACTAGCGGGTATGATACGCAGTATTTT
cdr3_aa: CASSLGTSGYDTQYF

clone_size: .
d_call: TRBD1
j_call: TRBJ2-5
v_call: TRBV29-1
cdr3_length: 15
cdr3_nt: TGCAGCGTTGACAGGGACAGGGGGCGTGAGGAGACCCAGTACTTC
cdr3_aa: CSVDRDRGREETQYF

clone_size: once
d_call: .
j_call: TRBJ2-7
v_call: TRBV29-1
cdr3_length: 12
cdr3_nt: TGCAGCGTCCGGGGGAGCTCCTACGAGCAGTACTTC
cdr3_aa: CSVRGSSYEQYF

clone_size: .
d_call: .
j_call: TRBJ2-7
v_call: TRBV2
cdr3_length: 16
cdr3_nt: TGTGCCAGCAGTGAATACTACTTAGAAGGGGGCTACGAGCAGTACTTC
cdr3_aa: CASSEYYLEGGYEQYF

clone_size: .
d_call: TRBD2
j_call: TRBJ2-5
v_call: TRBV9
cdr3_length: 15
cdr3_nt: TGTGCCAGCAGTCCCGGTCAGGCTAGCGGTGAGACCCAGTACTTC
cdr3_aa: CASSPGQASGETQYF

clone_size: .
d_call: .
j_call: TRBJ1-3
v_call: TRBV6-5
cdr3_length: 14
cdr3_nt: TGTGCCAGCGGATACGGAGAGGAGAGAAACACCATATATTTT
cdr3_aa: CASGYGEERNTIYF

clone_size: .
d_call: .
j_call: TRBJ1-2
v_call: TRBV5-4
cdr3_length: 14
cdr3_nt: TGTGCCAGCAGCTTTAGGGACGAACTTTATGGCTACACCTTC
cdr3_aa: CASSFRDELYGYTF

clone_size: .
d_call: TRBD1
j_call: TRBJ2-3
v_call: TRBV28
cdr3_length: 14
cdr3_nt: TGTGCCAGCAGTCGACAAGGGGGCTTGGCTACGCAGTATTTT
cdr3_aa: CASSRQGGLATQYF

clone_size: .
d_call: .
j_call: TRBJ2-7
v_call: TRBV27
cdr3_length: 13
cdr3_nt: TGTGCCAGCAGGCAGCGGCCCAACTACGAGCAGTACTTC
cdr3_aa: CASRQRPNYEQYF

clone_size: .
d_call: .
j_call: TRBJ1-1
v_call: TRBV4-1
cdr3_length: 13
cdr3_nt: TGCGCCAGCAGCCAAGTGCCGAACACTGAAGCTTTCTTT
cdr3_aa: CASSQVPNTEAFF

clone_size: .
d_call: .
j_call: TRBJ2-7
v_call: TRBV9
cdr3_length: 16
cdr3_nt: TGTGCCAGCAGCGAGTCCCCAGGGGTCATCGCCTACGAGCAGTACTTC
cdr3_aa: CASSESPGVIAYEQYF

clone_size: .
d_call: .
j_call: TRBJ2-5
v_call: TRBV6-5
cdr3_length: 14
cdr3_nt: TGTGCCAGCAGTTACAAGGAGGGCGAGGAGACCCAGTACTTC
cdr3_aa: CASSYKEGEETQYF

clone_size: .
d_call: TRBD2
j_call: TRBJ2-1
v_call: TRBV13
cdr3_length: 15
cdr3_nt: TGTGCCAGCAGCTCCGGGACTAGCGGCGTAAATGAGCAGTTCTTC
cdr3_aa: CASSSGTSGVNEQFF